This TCR beta chain emerged from a study of T cell changes during pregnancy in multiple sclerosis. TCRdb's table, derived via immunoSEQ multiplex PCR, lists solely in-frame clones and lacks some. The sample yields 90,000 or so clones, 94% seen once. V was pared by 0 bases and J by 2 bases, with 11 bases between. CDR1 SGHDT and CDR2 YYEEEE come from the germline V gene. CDR3 length: 15 residues. The V call is TRBV5-6, the J call TRBJ2-5; D ambiguous. This sequence was found in a female donor in good health, enrolled as a control in a pregnancy study. The source material was peripheral blood, sampled after pregnancy. The CDR3 protein is CASSLVGLGQETQYF. CDR3 nucleotides: TGTGCCAGCAGCTTGGTGGGTCTAGGACAAGAGACCCAGTACTTC.